This T cell receptor beta chain is drawn from a study of blood T cell repertoires in COVID-19. In the study overall: Acute-phase and convalescent COVID-19 samples originated in the United States, Italy and Spain.

In the authors' methods: Scientists estimated how many nucleated cells there were by amplifying reference gene primers. Generated by immunoSEQ multiplex PCR, the TCRdb table keeps only in-frame clones and is missing some. The DNA gave D and trimming, while V, J and clone size come from that table. This sample has some 300,000 clones, with 89% found just once. V shed 6 bases, J shed 8 bases, and the junction held 6 bases outside the gene matches. The CDR3 covers 14 residues. CDR1 and CDR2 (germline): MNHEY, SMNVEV (reference sequence). Note on this clone: Within the sample, other DNA sequences also encode this same CDR3.

Study members were between about 18 and 100 years old and lived in 20 to 25 US regions. The sequence was obtained from a woman in her 50s who had been exposed to COVID-19. Specimen: PBMCs or T cells enriched from blood (not recorded which). The V gene is TRBV27, the J gene TRBJ2-1; 11 bases align to TRBD2. This CDR3 is CASSYSGGAHEQFF. The CDR3 DNA is TGTGCCAGCAGCTATAGCGGGGGGGCCCATGAGCAGTTCTTC.